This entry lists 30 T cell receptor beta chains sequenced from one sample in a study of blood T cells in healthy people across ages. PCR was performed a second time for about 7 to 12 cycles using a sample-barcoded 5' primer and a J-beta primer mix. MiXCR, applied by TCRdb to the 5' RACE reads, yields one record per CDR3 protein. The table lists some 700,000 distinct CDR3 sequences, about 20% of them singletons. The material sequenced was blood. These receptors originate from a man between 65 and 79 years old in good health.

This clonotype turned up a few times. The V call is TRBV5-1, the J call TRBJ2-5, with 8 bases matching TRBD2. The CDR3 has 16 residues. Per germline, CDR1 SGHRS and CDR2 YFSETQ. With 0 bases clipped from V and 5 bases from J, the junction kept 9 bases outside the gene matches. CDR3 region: CASSLDLAGARETQYF. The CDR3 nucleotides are TGCGCCAGCAGCTTGGATCTAGCGGGCGCCAGGGAGACCCAGTACTTC.

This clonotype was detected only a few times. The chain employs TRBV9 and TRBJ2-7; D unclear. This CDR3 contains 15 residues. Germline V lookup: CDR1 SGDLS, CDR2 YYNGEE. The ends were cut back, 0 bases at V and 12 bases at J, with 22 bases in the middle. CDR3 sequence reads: CASSVDPASDSPAYF. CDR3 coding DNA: TGTGCCAGCAGCGTAGATCCCGCATCTGATTCTCCGGCGTACTTC.

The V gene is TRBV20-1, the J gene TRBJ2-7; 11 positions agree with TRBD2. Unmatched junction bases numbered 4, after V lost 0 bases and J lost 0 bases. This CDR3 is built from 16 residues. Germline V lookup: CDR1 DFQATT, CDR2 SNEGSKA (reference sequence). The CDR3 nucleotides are TGCAGTGCTAGAGATTTGGGACTAGCGGTCTCCTACGAGCAGTACTTC. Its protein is CSARDLGLAVSYEQYF.

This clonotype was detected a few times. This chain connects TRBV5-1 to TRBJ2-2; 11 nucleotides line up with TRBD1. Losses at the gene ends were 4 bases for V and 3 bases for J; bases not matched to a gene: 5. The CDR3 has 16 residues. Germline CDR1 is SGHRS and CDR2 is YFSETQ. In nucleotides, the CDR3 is TGCGCCAGCAGCAACCGGGACAGGGGGTACACCGGGGAGCTGTTTTTT. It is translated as CASSNRDRGYTGELFF.

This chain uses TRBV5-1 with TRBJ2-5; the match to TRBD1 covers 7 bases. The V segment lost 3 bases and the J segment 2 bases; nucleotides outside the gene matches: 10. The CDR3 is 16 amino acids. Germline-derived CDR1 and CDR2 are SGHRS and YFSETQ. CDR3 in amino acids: CASSSQPPGQQETQYF. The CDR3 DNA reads TGCGCCAGCAGCTCCCAACCTCCGGGACAGCAAGAGACCCAGTACTTC.

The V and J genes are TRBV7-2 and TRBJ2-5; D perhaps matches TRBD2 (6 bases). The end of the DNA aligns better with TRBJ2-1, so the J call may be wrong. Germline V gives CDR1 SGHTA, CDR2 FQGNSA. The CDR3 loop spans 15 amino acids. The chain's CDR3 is CASSLVGEVRNEQFF. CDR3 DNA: TGTGCCAGCAGCTTAGTCGGGGAGGTCAGGAATGAGCAGTTCTTC.

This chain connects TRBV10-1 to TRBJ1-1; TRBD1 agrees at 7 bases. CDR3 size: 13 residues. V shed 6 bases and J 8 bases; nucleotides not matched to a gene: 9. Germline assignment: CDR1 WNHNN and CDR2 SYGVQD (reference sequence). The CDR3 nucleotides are TGCGCCAGCAGACCAGACAGGGTTCGCGAAGCTTTCTTT. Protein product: CASRPDRVREAFF.

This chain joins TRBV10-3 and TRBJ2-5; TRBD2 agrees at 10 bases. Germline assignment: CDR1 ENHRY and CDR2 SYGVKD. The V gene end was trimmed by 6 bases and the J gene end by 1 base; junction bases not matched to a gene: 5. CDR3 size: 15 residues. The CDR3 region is CAISAGTSAQETQYF. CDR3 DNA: TGTGCCATCAGCGCCGGGACTAGCGCCCAAGAGACCCAGTACTTC.

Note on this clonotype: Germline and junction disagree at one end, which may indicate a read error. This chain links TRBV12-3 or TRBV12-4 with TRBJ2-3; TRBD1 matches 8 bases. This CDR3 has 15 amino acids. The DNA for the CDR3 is TGTGCCAGCAGAGAGGCCGGGACAGGCACAGATACGCAGTGTTTT. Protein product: CASREAGTGTDTQCF.

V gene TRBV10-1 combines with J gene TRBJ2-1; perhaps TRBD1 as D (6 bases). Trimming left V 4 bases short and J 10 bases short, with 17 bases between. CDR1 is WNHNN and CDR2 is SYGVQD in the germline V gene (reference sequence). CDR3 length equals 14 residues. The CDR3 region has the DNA TGCGCCAGCAGTGGACAGACAGGAGCCAGGGAGCAGTTCTTC. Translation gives CASSGQTGAREQFF.

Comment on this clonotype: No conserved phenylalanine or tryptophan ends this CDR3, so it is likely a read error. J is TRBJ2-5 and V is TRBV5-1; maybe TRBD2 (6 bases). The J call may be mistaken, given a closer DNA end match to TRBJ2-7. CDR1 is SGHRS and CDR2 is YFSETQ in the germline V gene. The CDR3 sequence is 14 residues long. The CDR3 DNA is TGCGCCAGCAGCTTGGCTCAGAGGGAGGACGAGCAGTACCTC. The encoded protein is CASSLAQREDEQYL.

The CDR3 DNA reads as TGTGCCAGCAGGCTTACAGTCTCTGGAAACACCATATATTTT. This codes for CASRLTVSGNTIYF. The J gene is TRBJ1-3, the V gene TRBV6-5; D remains ambiguous. Germline lookup yields CDR1 MNHEY and CDR2 SVGAGI. V shed 6 bases and J shed 0 bases, with 9 bases lying between them. The length of the CDR3 is 14 residues.

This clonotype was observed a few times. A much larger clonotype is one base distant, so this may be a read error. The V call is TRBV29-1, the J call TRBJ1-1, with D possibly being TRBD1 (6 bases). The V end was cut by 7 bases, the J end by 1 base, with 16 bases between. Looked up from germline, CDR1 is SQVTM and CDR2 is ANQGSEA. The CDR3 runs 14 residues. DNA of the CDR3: TGCAGCGACCTTGAGCAGGGGTCGAACACTGAAGCTTTCTTT. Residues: CSDLEQGSNTEAFF.

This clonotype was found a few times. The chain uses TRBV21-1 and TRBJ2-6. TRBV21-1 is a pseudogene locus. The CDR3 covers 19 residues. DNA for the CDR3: TGTGCCAGCAGCAAGGGTGGGGTTCCACGGCACTCTGGGGCCAACGTCCTGACTTTC. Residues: CASSKGGVPRHSGANVLTF.

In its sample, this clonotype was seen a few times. The CDR3 spells CASSRRQGTGELFF. The CDR3 DNA is TGTGCCAGCAGCCGAAGACAGGGGACCGGGGAGCTGTTTTTT. This sequence joins TRBV3-1 and TRBJ2-2; 8 bases align to TRBD1. Germline V gene sequence: CDR1 LGHDT, CDR2 YNNKEL (reference sequence). This CDR3 contains 14 residues. Trimming at V came to 4 bases and at J to 5 bases, leaving 3 bases not matched to a gene.

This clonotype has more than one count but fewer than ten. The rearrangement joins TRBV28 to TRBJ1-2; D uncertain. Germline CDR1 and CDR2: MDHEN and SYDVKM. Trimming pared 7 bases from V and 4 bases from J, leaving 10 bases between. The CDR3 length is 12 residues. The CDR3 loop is CASNVGSYGYTF. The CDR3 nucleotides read TGTGCCAGCAACGTAGGGAGCTATGGCTACACCTTC.

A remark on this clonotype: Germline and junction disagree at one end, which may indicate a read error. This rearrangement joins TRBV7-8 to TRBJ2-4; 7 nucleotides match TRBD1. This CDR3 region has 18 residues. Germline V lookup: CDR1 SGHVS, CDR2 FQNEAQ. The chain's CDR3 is CASSLAIPGQIAKNIQYF. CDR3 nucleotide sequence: TGTGCCAGCAGCTTAGCTATCCCGGGACAGATAGCCAAAAACATTCAGTATTTC.

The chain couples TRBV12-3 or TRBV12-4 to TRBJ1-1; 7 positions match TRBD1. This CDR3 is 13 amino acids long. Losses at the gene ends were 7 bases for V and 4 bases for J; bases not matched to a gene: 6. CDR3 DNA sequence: TGTGCCAGCACCATTCAGGGGGTCACTGAAGCTTTCTTT. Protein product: CASTIQGVTEAFF.

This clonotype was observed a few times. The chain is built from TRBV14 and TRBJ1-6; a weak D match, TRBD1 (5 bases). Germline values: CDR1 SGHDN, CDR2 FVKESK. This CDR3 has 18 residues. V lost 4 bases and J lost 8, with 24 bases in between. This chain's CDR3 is CASSPLGTVPWADSPLHF. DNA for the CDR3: TGTGCCAGCAGCCCGCTAGGGACTGTACCTTGGGCCGATTCACCCCTCCACTTT.

The CDR3 DNA is TGTGCCAGCAGCTTAGGGGGTGGAAGGCCCCAGCATTTT. The encoded protein is CASSLGGGRPQHF. The V and J genes are TRBV7-2 and TRBJ1-5; D not resolved. Germline CDR1 SGHTA, CDR2 FQGNSA. The CDR3 spans 13 residues. V was cut by 1 base and J by 9 bases, with 10 bases left in between.

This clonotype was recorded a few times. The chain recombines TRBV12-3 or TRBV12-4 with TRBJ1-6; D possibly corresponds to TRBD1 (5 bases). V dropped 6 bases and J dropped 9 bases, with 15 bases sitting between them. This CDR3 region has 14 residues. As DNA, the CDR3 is TGTGCCAGCAGCTACCAACTGGGGGGTTCACCCCTCCACTTT. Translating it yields CASSYQLGGSPLHF.

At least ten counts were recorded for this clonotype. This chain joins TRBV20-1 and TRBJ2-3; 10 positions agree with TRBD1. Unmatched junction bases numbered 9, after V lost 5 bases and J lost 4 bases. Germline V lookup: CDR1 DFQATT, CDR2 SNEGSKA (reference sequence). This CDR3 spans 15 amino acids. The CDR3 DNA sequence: TGCAGTGCTGGATACCGGGACAGGGGCCCAGATACGCAGTATTTT. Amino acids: CSAGYRDRGPDTQYF.

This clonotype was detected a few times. The CDR3 DNA follows: TGTGCCAGCAGTTATCTCCAAGAGCAGTTCTTC. Encoded protein: CASSYLQEQFF. This chain uses TRBV6-5 with TRBJ2-1; D gene unclear. The CDR3 length is 11 residues. V shed 3 bases and J shed 10 bases, with 7 bases lying between them. CDR1 and CDR2 (germline): MNHEY, SVGAGI.

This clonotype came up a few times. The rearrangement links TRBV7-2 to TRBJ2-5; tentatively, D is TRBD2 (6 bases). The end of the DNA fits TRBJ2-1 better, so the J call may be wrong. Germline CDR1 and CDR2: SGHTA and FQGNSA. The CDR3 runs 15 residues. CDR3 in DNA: TGTGCCAGCAGCGCCGGTCTAGGAGGGCCTTATGAGCAGTTCTTC. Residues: CASSAGLGGPYEQFF.

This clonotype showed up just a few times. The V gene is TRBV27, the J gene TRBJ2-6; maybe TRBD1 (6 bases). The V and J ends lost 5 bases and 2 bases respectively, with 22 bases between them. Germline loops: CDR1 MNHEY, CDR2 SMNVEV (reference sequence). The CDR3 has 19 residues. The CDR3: CASSPNLYTGFTGANVLTF. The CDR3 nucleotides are TGTGCCAGCAGTCCCAACCTTTACACAGGGTTTACTGGGGCCAACGTCCTGACTTTC.

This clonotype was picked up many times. The CDR3 sequence: CASSQDPRRGQFF. The CDR3 DNA follows: TGTGCCAGCAGCCAAGATCCTCGCCGGGGGCAGTTCTTC. The chain carries TRBV14 and TRBJ2-5, with D possibly being TRBD2 (5 bases). The end of the DNA fits TRBJ2-1 better, so the J call may be wrong. CDR1 and CDR2 from the germline V gene are SGHDN and FVKESK. This CDR3 has 13 amino acids.

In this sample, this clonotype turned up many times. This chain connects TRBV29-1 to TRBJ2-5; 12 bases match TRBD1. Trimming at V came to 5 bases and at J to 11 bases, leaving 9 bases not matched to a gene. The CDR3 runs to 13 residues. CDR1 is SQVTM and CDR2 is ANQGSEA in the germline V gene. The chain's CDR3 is CSVRPGQGAEQYF. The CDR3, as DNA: TGCAGCGTTCGCCCGGGACAGGGGGCCGAACAGTACTTC.

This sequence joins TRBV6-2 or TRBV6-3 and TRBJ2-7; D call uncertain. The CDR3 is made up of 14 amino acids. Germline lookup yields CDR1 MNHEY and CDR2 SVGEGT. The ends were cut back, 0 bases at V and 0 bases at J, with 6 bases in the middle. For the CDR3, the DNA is TGTGCCAGCAGTTACTCGGGGTCCTCCTACGAGCAGTACGTC. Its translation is CASSYSGSSYEQYV.

The DNA for the CDR3 is TGTGCCAGCAGCAATAGCGGGGGGAAGGCAGATACGCAGTATTTT. As protein: CASSNSGGKADTQYF. The chain employs TRBV6-6 and TRBJ2-3; 10 nucleotides match TRBD2. Trimming cost V 6 bases and J 4 bases; bases outside gene matches: 7. This CDR3 contains 15 residues. In germline, CDR1 is MNHNY, CDR2 SVGAGI (reference sequence).

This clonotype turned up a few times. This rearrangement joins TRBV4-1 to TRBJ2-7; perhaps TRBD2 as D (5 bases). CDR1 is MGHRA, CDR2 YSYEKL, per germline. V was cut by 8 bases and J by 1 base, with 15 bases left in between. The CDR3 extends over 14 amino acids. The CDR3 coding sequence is TGCGCCAGCTCCAATCCAGCGGTTTCCTACGAGCAGTACTTC. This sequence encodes CASSNPAVSYEQYF.